The subject of this entry is one T cell receptor (beta chain). Antigen specificity is unknown. The CDR3 sequence is 14 residues long. Germline CDR1 reads SGHRS; CDR2 reads YFSETQ. Trimming removed 0 bases at V and 2 bases at J, with 8 bases between. The sample belongs to a study of CD4 T cells in relation to SARS-CoV-2 and coronaviruses. Study-wide background: ViraFEST: approximately 10-day antigen culture of PBMCs, then TCR beta CDR3 sequencing.

Unexposed donor CD4+ T cells date from about 2011-2018, before the COVID-19 pandemic. After about 11 days of culture, CD4+ T cells were isolated. Cultures received half-medium IL-2 refreshes on days 3 and 7. The method was immunoSEQ multiplex PCR; TCRdb's version includes in-frame clones alone and lacks a portion of them. This repertoire shows roughly 31,000 clones, approximately 75% found once; its top ten account for roughly an eighth. What was sequenced was CD4+ T cells from PBMCs, cultured in vitro. The receptor's source is a human donor in good health. The chain couples TRBV5-1 to TRBJ1-2; D gene unclear. CDR3 nucleotides: TGCGCCAGCAGCTTGGCGGGCACAAACTATGGCTACACCTTC. It specifies CASSLAGTNYGYTF. Drawing the rest from reference TRBV5-1 and TRBJ1-2, the complete variable domain is KAGVTQTPRYLIKTRGQQVTLSCSPISGHRSVSWYQQTPGQGLQFLFEYFSETQRNKGNFPGRFSGRQFSNSRSEMNVSTLELGDSALYLCASSLAGTNYGYTFGSGTRLTVV.